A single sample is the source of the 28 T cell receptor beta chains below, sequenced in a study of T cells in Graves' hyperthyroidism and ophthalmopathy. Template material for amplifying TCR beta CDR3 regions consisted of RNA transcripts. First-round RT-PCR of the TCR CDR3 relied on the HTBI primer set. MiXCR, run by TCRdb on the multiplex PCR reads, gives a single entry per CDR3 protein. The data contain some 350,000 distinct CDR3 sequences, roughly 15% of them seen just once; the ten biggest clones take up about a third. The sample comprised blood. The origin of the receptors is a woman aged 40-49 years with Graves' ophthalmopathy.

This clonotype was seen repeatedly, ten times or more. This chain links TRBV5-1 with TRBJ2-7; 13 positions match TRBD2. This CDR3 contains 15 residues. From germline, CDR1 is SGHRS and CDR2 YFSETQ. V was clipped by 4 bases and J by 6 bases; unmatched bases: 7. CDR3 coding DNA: TGCGCCAGCAGCGTGACTAGCGGGGGGACTAGCGAGCAGTACTTC. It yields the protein CASSVTSGGTSEQYF.

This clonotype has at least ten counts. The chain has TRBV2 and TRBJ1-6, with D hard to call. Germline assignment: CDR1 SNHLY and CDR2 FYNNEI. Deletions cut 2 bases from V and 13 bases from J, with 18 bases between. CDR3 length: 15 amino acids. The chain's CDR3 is CASSEKAWVGIPLHF. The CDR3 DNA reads TGTGCCAGCAGTGAAAAGGCATGGGTTGGGATTCCCCTCCACTTT.

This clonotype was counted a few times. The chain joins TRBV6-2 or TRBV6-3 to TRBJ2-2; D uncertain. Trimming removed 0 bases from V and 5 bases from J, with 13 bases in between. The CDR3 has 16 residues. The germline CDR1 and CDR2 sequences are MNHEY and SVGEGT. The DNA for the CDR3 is TGTGCCAGCAGTTACTCGGGCATTTCTCGAACCGGGGAGCTGTTTTTT. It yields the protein CASSYSGISRTGELFF.

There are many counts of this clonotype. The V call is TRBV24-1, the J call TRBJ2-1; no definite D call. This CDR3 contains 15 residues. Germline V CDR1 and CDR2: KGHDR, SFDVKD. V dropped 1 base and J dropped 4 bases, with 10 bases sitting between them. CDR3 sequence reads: CATSDLDSPYNEQFF. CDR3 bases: TGTGCCACCAGTGATTTAGACTCGCCGTACAATGAGCAGTTCTTC.

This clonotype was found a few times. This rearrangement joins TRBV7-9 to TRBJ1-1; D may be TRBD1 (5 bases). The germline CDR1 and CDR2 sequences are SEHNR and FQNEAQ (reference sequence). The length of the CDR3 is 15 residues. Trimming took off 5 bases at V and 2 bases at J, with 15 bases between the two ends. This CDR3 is CASSKRAGINTEAFF. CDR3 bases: TGTGCCAGCAGCAAAAGGGCAGGGATTAACACTGAAGCTTTCTTT. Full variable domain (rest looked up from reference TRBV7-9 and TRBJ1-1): DTGVSQNPRHKITKRGQNVTFRCDPISEHNRLYWYRQTLGQGPEFLTYFQNEAQLEKSRLLSDRFSAERPKGSFSTLEIQRTEQGDSAMYLCASSKRAGINTEAFFGQGTRLTVV.

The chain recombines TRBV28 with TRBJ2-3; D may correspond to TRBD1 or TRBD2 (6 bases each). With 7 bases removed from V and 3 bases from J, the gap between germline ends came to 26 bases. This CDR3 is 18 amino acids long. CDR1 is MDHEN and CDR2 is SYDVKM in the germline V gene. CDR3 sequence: CASITAQVGGPLTDTQYF. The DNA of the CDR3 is TGTGCCAGCATAACGGCCCAGGTTGGGGGGCCTTTAACAGATACGCAGTATTTT.

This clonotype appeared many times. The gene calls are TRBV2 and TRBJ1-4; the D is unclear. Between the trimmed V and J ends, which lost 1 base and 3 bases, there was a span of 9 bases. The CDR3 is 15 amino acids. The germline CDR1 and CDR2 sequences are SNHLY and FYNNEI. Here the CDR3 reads CASSEEGMANEKLFF. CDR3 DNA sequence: TGTGCCAGCAGTGAAGAAGGGATGGCTAATGAAAAACTGTTTTTT.

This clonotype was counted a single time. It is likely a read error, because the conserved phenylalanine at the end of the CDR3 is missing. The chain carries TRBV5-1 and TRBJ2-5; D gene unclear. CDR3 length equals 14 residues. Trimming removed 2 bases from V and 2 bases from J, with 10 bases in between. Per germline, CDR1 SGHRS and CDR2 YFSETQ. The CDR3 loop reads CASSLPLEQETQYI. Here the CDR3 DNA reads TGCGCCAGCAGCTTACCCCTCGAGCAAGAGACCCAGTACATC.

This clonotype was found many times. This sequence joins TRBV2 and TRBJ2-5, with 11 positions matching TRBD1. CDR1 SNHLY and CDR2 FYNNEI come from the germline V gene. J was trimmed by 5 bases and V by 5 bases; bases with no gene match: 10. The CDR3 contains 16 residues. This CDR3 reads CASSFRRTGGVETQYF. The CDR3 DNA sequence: TGTGCCAGCAGTTTTCGACGGACAGGGGGCGTCGAGACCCAGTACTTC.

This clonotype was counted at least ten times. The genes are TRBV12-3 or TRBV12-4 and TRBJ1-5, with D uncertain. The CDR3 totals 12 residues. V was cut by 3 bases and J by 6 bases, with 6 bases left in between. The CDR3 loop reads CASSFRSQPQHF. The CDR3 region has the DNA TGTGCCAGCAGTTTTAGGAGTCAGCCCCAGCATTTT.

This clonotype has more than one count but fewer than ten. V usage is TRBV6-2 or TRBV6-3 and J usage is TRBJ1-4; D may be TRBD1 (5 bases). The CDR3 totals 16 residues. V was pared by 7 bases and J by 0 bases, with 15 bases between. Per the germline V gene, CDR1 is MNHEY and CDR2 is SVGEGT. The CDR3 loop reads CASTTRDRATNEKLFF. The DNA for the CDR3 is TGTGCCAGCACTACACGGGACCGTGCAACTAATGAAAAACTGTTTTTT.

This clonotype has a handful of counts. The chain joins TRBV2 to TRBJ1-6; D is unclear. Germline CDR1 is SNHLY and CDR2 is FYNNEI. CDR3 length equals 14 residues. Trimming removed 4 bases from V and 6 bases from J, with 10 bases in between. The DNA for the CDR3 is TGTGCCAGCAGTGTTGTGGGGTCTAATTCACCCCTCCACTTT. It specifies CASSVVGSNSPLHF.

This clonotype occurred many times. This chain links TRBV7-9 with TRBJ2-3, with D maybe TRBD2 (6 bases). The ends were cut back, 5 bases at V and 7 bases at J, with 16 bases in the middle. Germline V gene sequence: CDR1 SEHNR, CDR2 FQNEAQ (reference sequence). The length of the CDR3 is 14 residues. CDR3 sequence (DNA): TGTGCCAGCAGCAGACATTCGCTAGCGCATACGCAGTATTTT. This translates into CASSRHSLAHTQYF.

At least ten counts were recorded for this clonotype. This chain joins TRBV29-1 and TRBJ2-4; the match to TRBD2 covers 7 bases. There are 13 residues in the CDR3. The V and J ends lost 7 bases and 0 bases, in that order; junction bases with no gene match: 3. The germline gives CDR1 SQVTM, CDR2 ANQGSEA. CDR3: CSASGLAKNIQYF. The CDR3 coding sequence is TGCAGCGCTAGCGGTCTAGCCAAAAACATTCAGTACTTC.

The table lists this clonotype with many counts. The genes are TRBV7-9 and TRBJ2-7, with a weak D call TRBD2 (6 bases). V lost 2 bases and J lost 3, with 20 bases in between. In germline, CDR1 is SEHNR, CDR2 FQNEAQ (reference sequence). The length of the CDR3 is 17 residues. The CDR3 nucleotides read TGTGCCAGCAGCTTACTGAGTGGGGGGTTGCAGGGCTACGAGCAGTACTTC. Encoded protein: CASSLLSGGLQGYEQYF.

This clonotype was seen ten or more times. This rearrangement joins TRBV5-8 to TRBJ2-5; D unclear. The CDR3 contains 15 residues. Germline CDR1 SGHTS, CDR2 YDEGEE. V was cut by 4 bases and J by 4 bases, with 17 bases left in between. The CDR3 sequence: CASSVGRHRPETQYF. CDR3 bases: TGTGCCAGCAGCGTCGGACGGCATAGGCCAGAGACCCAGTACTTC.

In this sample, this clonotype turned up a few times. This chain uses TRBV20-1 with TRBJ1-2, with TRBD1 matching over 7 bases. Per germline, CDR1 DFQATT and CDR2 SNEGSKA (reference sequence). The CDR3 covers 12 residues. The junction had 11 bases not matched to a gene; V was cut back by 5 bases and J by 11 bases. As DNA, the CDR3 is TGCAGTGCTTTGATCACAGGGGTCGGATACACCTTC. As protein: CSALITGVGYTF.

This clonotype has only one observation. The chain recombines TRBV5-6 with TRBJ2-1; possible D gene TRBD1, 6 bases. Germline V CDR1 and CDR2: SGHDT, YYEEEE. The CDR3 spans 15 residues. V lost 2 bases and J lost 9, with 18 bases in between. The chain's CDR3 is CASSFETGPTGEQFF. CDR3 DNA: TGTGCCAGCAGCTTTGAGACAGGCCCCACAGGTGAGCAGTTCTTC.

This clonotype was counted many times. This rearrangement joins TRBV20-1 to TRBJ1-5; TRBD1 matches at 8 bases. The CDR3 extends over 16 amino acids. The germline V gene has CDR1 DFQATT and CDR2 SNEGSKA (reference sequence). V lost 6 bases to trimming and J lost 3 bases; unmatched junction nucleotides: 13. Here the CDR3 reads CSARDPGTGPNQPQHF. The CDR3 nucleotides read TGCAGTGCCCGAGACCCCGGGACAGGACCCAATCAGCCCCAGCATTTT.

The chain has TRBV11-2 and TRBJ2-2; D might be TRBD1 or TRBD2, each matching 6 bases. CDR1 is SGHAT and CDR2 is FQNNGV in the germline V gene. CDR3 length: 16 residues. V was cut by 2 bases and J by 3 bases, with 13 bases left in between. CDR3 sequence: CASSLLYREDTGELFF. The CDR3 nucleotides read TGTGCCAGCAGCTTATTGTACAGGGAGGACACCGGGGAGCTGTTTTTT.

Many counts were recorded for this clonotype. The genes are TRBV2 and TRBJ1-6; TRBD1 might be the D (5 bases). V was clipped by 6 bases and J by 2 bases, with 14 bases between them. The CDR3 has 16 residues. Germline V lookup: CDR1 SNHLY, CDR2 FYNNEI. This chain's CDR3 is CASRARDGAYNSPLHF. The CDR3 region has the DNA TGTGCCAGCAGGGCCAGGGACGGCGCCTATAATTCACCCCTCCACTTT.

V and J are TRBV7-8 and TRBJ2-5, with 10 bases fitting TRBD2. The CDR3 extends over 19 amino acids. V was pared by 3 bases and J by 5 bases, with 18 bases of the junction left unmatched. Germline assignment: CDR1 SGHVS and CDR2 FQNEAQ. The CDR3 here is CASSFIISSGRGVGETQYF. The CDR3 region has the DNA TGTGCCAGCAGCTTCATCATATCGAGCGGGAGGGGCGTAGGGGAGACCCAGTACTTC.

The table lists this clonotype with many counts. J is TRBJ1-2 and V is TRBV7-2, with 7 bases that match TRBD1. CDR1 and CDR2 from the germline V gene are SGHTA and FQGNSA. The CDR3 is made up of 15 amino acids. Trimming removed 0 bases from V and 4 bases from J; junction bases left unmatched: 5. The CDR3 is CASSLATGMGYGYTF. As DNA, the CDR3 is TGTGCCAGCAGCTTAGCGACAGGGATGGGCTATGGCTACACCTTC.

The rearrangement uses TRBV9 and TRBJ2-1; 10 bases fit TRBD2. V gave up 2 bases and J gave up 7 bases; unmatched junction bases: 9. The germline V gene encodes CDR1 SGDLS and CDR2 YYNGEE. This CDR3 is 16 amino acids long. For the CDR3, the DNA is TGTGCCAGCAGCGTGGGAGCGGGAGGGCCTGGGAATGAGCAGTTCTTC. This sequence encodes CASSVGAGGPGNEQFF. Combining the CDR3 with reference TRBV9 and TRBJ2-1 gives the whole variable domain DSGVTQTPKHLITATGQRVTLRCSPRSGDLSVYWYQQSLDQGLQFLIQYYNGEERAKGNILERFSAQQFPDLHSELNLSSLELGDSALYFCASSVGAGGPGNEQFFGPGTRLTVL.

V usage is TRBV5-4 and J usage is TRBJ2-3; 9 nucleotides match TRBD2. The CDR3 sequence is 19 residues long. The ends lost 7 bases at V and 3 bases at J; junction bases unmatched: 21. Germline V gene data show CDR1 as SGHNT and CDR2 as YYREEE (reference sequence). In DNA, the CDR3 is TGTGCCAGCTCTCAGGTGGAGGGGCGGGGGGGCGTGGGGACAGATACGCAGTATTTT. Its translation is CASSQVEGRGGVGTDTQYF.

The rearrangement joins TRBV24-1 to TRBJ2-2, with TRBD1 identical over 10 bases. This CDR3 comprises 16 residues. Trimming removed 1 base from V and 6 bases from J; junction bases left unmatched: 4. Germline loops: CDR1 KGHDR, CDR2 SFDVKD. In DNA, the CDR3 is TGTGCCACCAGTGATTTTGGGACAGGGGAACCCGGGGAGCTGTTTTTT. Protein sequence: CATSDFGTGEPGELFF.

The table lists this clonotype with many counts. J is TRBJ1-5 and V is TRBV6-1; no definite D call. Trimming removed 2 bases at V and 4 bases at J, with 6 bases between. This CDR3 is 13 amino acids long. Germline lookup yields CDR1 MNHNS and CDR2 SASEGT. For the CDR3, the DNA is TGTGCCAGCAGTGAATTCCCTAATCAGCCCCAGCATTTT. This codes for CASSEFPNQPQHF.

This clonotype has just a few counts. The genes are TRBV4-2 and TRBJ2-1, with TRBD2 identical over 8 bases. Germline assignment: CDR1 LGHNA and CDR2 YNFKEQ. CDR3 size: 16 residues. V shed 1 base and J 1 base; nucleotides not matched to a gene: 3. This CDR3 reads CASSQVREGSYNEQFF. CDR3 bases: TGTGCCAGCAGCCAAGTACGGGAGGGATCCTACAATGAGCAGTTCTTC.